This T cell receptor (beta chain) was sequenced in a study of tumor and adjacent non-tumor tissue in lung cancer (dated by TCRdb to 2016 to 2019). With respect to the entire study: Patients with adenocarcinoma (approximately twelve), squamous cell carcinoma (2) and small cell lung cancer (1) were included in the cohort. The 15 enrolled patients, of whom around 10 were men and 5 were women, were aged about 30 to 80 years and were diagnosed with TNM stage I to III disease. A total of some 130,000,000 productive TCRbeta reads were generated by sequencing, corresponding to an average of about 4.17 million reads per sample. Using bulk TCRbeta repertoires from some 16 lung cancer patients, the study set lung tumor tissue side by side with matched distant non-tumor lung tissue. Around 31 paired specimens, one tumor and one normal lung sample per patient, were profiled by TCRbeta CDR3 sequencing. Broader findings and caveats from the paper: The methods do not name the sequencing platform or mention unique molecular identifiers. TCR diversity was significantly higher in younger patients, and greater tumor TCR diversity was associated with shorter overall survival and shorter disease-free survival. Only 15 patients were included in the cohort, and the need for larger samples and more detailed clinical data was noted by the authors. The top 100 clones accounted for a significantly larger cumulative portion of the repertoire in normal lung than in tumor tissue. Peripheral blood was not sequenced, so blood TCRbeta repertoires in these lung cancer patients were not examined. Tumor tissue showed significantly higher TCR diversity (inverse Simpson) than normal lung tissue, at about 400 vs 150 (P = 0.0075, Mann-Whitney U test).

CDR3 length: 15 amino acids, cysteine to phenylalanine. Left in the record is the CDR3 DNA by itself, 45 bases read in frame from the first base. CDR1 and CDR2, looked up from the germline V gene, are MNHEY and SVGAGI. RNA was isolated from bulk unsorted tissue, and RNA quality was assessed with a NanoDrop ND-1000 and an Agilent 2100. Newly diagnosed lung cancer patients without prior chemotherapy who had been admitted for thoracic surgery in China between August and November 2014 were enrolled as donors. Anyone who had undergone radiotherapy or chemotherapy before, or who had another cancer at the same time, was left out of the study. Surgical tissue pieces of roughly 1-2 cm3 were preserved in RNAlater solution and stored at -80 °C until use. Worth noting for this clonotype: No cognate antigen has been identified for it. The sample holds no much larger clone one base away, and base qualities are not on file.

Library preparation was by multiplex PCR. The sample was run on an Illumina HiSeq 2500. TCRbeta libraries were constructed through three rounds of nested PCR with primers (Table S4) according to protocols modified from ARM-PCR. Before sequencing, PCR products of 200-500 bp were excised from the gel and purified with the QIAquick gel extraction kit. In the authors' own workflow: Trimmomatic was used to clean the reads, FLASH merged the cleaned reads into complete CDR3 sequences, and MiTCR assigned the sequences to V(D)J germline segments. Clonal diversity was computed as the inverse Simpson's index with VDJtools. Productive reads were defined as in-frame sequences without a premature stop codon. The raw public data were reprocessed by TCRdb itself: fastp quality trimming at Q25, MiXCR clonotype calling, in-frame beta chains only. Entries that share a CDR3 protein sequence are merged under the most common genes and DNA. These V and J calls originate from TCRdb's pipeline instead of the authors' own analysis. The table for this sample lists fewer than 120,000 distinct CDR3 sequences; about 87% of them were counted only once. The ten largest clones represent under 25% of the sample.

This clonotype originated in a man between 70 and 80 years old with non-small cell lung cancer. In this chain, TRBV6-5 is recombined with TRBJ2-7; TRBD2 is a weak D gene call, 6 bases matching. Input material: lung tumor tissue. The sequence in DNA is TGTGTCGTCGGAAGGAGACTAGTAGGTTCCTACGAGCAGTACTTC. Its protein is CVVGRRLVGSYEQYF.